This TCR beta chain was sequenced in a study of cytomegalovirus exposure and HLA in healthy donors (dated by TCRdb to about 2017). Some background on the complete study: In an earlier analysis of 550 to 750 of the donors, 250 to 350 Gb of sequence data and some 120 million unique TCR beta sequences from about 179 million T cells were reported. An early release that covered about 600 HLA-typed donors contained 300 to 350 gigabases of sequencing data and 70 million to 100 million unique TCR sequences. Of the roughly 400 genotyped donors, approximately 82% fell in the genetic ancestry cluster associated with self-reported Caucasian donors. The study aimed to test whether cataloging public T cell receptors could reveal signatures of past pathogen exposure. Using immunosequencing, the study profiled T cell repertoires from 666 subjects and related those repertoires to cytomegalovirus serostatus. Along with the approximately 700-subject first cohort, a separate validation cohort of over a hundred different subjects was used. High-throughput TCR immunosequencing, statistical association of individual TCRs with disease status, and machine learning were combined to predict cytomegalovirus infection status. In a later analysis, previously published TCR beta repertoires from about 640 donors were re-analyzed and high-resolution HLA genotyping was added so that TCR occurrence patterns could be studied. In the later analysis, no new phenotypic data were used to find candidate immune exposures; instead, reliance was placed on TCR beta sequences and their occurrence across donors. An earlier analysis of a few hundred of the donors applied high-throughput TCR beta sequencing to assess whether each TCR beta V gene segment acted as functional or pseudogenic. Donor age, sex, ethnicity and CMV serostatus were collected together with the repertoire data. A later genetic analysis took genome-wide SNP genotypes for about three fifths of the 666 donors and used that subset as a discovery cohort. Every repertoire in the discovery cohort had been generated on one and the same sequencing platform. Both class I and class II loci were covered by HLA typing, at four-digit resolution. Typing coverage differed by locus: A, B, C, DRB1 and DQB1 were typed in roughly 620-630 donors, DQA1 in about 500, DPA1 in around 610, and DPB1 in just under 490. A few DR-DQ haplotypes were handled as single units for association and clustering because linkage in the cohort was strong. Among a few hundred genotyped donors of the cohort, an average of roughly 240,000 unique TCR beta nucleotide sequences were sequenced per donor, 15% to 20% of them non-productive.

The CDR3 runs 14 residues from the cysteine to the phenylalanine. CDR3 DNA is the only sequence kept; it has 42 bases, read in frame from the first base. CDR1 and CDR2, per the germline V gene (reference sequence), are LNHDA and SQIVND. Clipping removes 3 bases from V and 4 bases from J, with 6 as the unmatched junction base count. Paper-wide results and their limitations: Most TCR sequences were seen in very few donors, while some public TCRs were found in many individuals. Three of the identified cytomegalovirus-associated TCR beta chains were confirmed in vitro to be specific for cytomegalovirus antigens. A later genetic analysis associated a missense DCLRE1C variant with V-gene and J-gene trimming of TCR beta chains, and an independent cohort replicated the association. Some IMGT-functional V segments, including TRBV6-2 and TRBV6-3, could not be distinguished by the 87-base-pair reads and were therefore excluded. A later analysis found that TCR association rates varied across HLA loci, with DRB1 alleles showing the most associated TCRs and HLA-C alleles the fewest. According to a later analysis, parvovirus B19, influenza, CMV and Epstein-Barr virus appeared linked to several top co-occurrence clusters. According to a later genetic analysis, donors in an Asian-associated ancestry cluster had fewer N-insertions in productive TCRs than the roughly 670-donor mean. In the study, about 150 TCR beta chains were listed as associated with cytomegalovirus. Linkage disequilibrium might explain the correlated functional status among segregating V segments, but an unknown experimental factor could not be ruled out. It was suggested by the authors that the approach could potentially be generalized to other disease states and immunological phenotypes. A cluster of highly shared sequence variants was judged likely to be a technical artifact of the sequencing pipeline. Assigning TCR associations to individual alleles was difficult when HLA alleles, especially DR and DQ, strongly co-occurred. Because HLA typing was missing for some donors at each locus, association tests included only the typed subset. In an earlier analysis of around 600 of the donors, most TCR beta V segments appeared in productive rearrangements about 87% or about 30% of the time, broadly matching IMGT annotations. A further reported finding was that TCR beta sequences accurately predicted the HLA-A and HLA-B alleles for most subjects in the first cohort. This cohort had only TCR beta chains sequenced, and the lack of alpha or paired-chain data limited which features could be detected. Cytomegalovirus status was reported to be diagnosed by the classifier with high specificity and sensitivity in both the original and validation cohorts. Because counts were too low, about 15 rarely observed V segments, including chromosome 9 orphons, were left out of the earlier analysis of some 640 of the donors. In a later analysis, 15,000 to 20,000 TCR beta sequences were associated with specific HLA alleles at a false discovery rate of 0.05. Sequencing depth was assumed to be roughly uniform across donors in the presence/absence analyses, though that assumption may not hold. Immune exposure information for the cohort was limited to CMV serostatus. According to a later analysis, most CMV-associated TCR beta chains appeared to be HLA-restricted, and the HLA associations seemed to be driven largely by CMV exposure. Compared with equally common non-associated chains, HLA-associated TCR beta chains in a later analysis were more clonally expanded and had lower generation probabilities.

As regards this clone: The antigen this receptor binds is unknown. There are no base qualities to consult, and no much larger clone falls within one base.

Preparation of the library involved the immunoSEQ multiplex PCR assay. A mixture of 60 forward primers for TCR Vbeta segments and 13 reverse primers for TCR Jbeta segments was used in the multiplex PCR. The CDR3 region of rearranged TCR beta genes was amplified from genomic DNA with a multiplex PCR assay. The Illumina HiSeq System was used to sequence the amplified TCR beta libraries as 87-base-pair reads. Concerning the study's data processing: A later analysis tallied around 87 million unique TCR beta chains across the 600 to 700 repertoires, and about 12 million of those chains were shared by two or more donors. Raw reads were error-corrected and collapsed into unique sequences with a nearest-neighbor algorithm that merged closely related sequences to remove PCR and sequencing errors. V, D and J gene segments were assigned by aligning CDR3 sequences to IMGT reference sequences. For a sequence to be retained, a match of at least six nucleotides to both a V gene segment and a J gene segment was required. Rearrangements were called productive when the CDR3 lacked stop codons and stayed in frame with V and J; all others were non-productive. Following IMGT convention, CDR3 was defined as the stretch from the second conserved V-encoded cysteine up to the conserved J-encoded phenylalanine. In an earlier analysis of roughly 580 of the donors, sequences lacking an unambiguous match to a single V gene segment were excluded. In an earlier analysis of approximately 550 of the donors, V segments were called functional above 56.7% productive rearrangements and were called segregating when the between-donor standard deviation exceeded 5%. A statistical classification framework was built to diagnose cytomegalovirus status from the catalog of TCR beta chain sequences. In a later analysis, TCR nucleotide sequences were compared against IMGT/GENE-DB human TR gene sequences so that V and J genes could be assigned. Using the TCRdist pipeline, a later analysis assigned CDR3 sequences along with most-parsimonious VDJ recombination scenarios. In a later analysis, each TCR beta chain was defined by its CDR3 amino acid sequence together with its V-gene family, and reads without a unique V-gene family were excluded. To address suspected cross-contamination and a sequencing artifact, a later analysis removed around 600 highly shared, low-generation-probability nucleotide sequences. In a later analysis, a clonal expansion index for each public chain was calculated from normalized within-repertoire ranks of inferred template counts. In a later analysis, generation probabilities were computed using a VDJ recombination model fitted to out-of-frame rearrangements, and the results were checked against IGoR. A later analysis scored TCR-TCR, TCR-HLA and TCR-CMV co-occurrence with hypergeometric tests, applying a repertoire-size bias correction to TCR pairs. A later analysis estimated false discovery rates by permuting HLA or CMV assignments 20 times. A later analysis grouped co-occurring TCRs with DBSCAN, adding TCRdist sequence similarity when clustering within HLA-allele-positive subsets. Co-occurrence clustering excluded repertoires with fewer than 30,000 or more than 120,000 public chains, plus five with anomalous nucleotide sharing. Here the immuneACCESS table is served through TCRdb, limited to in-frame sequences with V and J called. Missing clones are a known gap in these copies; in checked studies unresolved V genes cover under half, and the rest lacks a known reason. The V and J calls and the clone size are those of that table, but D and trimming were determined from the DNA. Recorded for this sample are about 120,000 clones; roughly 8.6% of them occurred a single time. Jointly, the top ten make up about 6% of the sample.

The cohort consisted of 650 to 700 healthy bone marrow donors. Cohort members were all nominally healthy when sampled, although unrecorded immune exposures were likely present. The donor was CMV seropositive and was included in the group of 289 seropositive cohort members. Every donor gave a peripheral blood sample, and the peripheral blood mononuclear cells from that sample were used for TCR beta sequencing. Genomic DNA was extracted from the blood cell samples with the Qiagen DNeasy Blood Extraction Kit. The TCR sequence derives from a woman aged 40 to 55 in good health and CMV-seropositive. The chain uses TRBV19 and TRBJ2-7, and 7 junctional nucleotides match TRBD2. Sequencing was performed on PBMCs. The CDR3 sequence is CASSMRDYGYEQYF. The DNA is as follows: TGTGCCAGTAGTATGCGGGACTATGGATACGAGCAGTACTTC.